The 3 T cell receptor beta chains in this list originate from one sample, sequenced in a study of sequential checkpoint blockade in melanoma. Treatment specified: randomized to nivolumab then ipilimumab (arm A) or the reverse (arm B). Using immunoSEQ multiplex PCR, the repertoire was profiled, and TCRdb retains in-frame clones only, with some absent. Here the sample spans more than 20,000 clones, approximately 78% being singletons. The starting material was CD8+ T cells sorted from blood (inferred from file names), obtained from a patient given nivolumab and ipilimumab in sequence. The receptor set was obtained from a human donor with melanoma.

This clone was picked up one time. The chain joins TRBV18 to TRBJ2-5; possible D gene TRBD1, 6 bases. CDR1 and CDR2 (germline): KGHSH, LQKENI. Trimming removed 5 bases from V and 4 bases from J, with 11 bases in between. The CDR3 is made up of 13 amino acids. The CDR3 DNA reads TGTGCCAGCTCAACAGGGATCGGAGAGACCCAGTACTTC. This sequence encodes CASSTGIGETQYF.

The V gene is TRBV6-1, the J gene TRBJ2-7; D perhaps matches TRBD2 (6 bases). CDR1 is MNHNS and CDR2 is SASEGT in the germline V gene. This CDR3 contains 14 residues. Trimming removed 6 bases from V and 3 bases from J, with 15 bases in between. The CDR3 nucleotides are TGTGCCAGCAGGGCCTTGGGACTCTTCTACGAGCAGTACTTC. Translating it yields CASRALGLFYEQYF.

The chain links TRBV5-6 to TRBJ1-6; TRBD1 aligns across 7 bases. This CDR3 contains 15 residues. V dropped 2 bases and J dropped 7; count of bases not matched to a gene: 6. Germline lookup yields CDR1 SGHDT and CDR2 YYEEEE. Here the CDR3 DNA reads TGTGCCAGCAGCTTATTTGGGACAGCGAATTCACCCCTCCACTTT. This codes for CASSLFGTANSPLHF.